This TCR beta chain is from a study of blood T cell repertoires in COVID-19. The germline V gene encodes CDR1 GTSNPN and CDR2 SVGIG (reference sequence). V was pared by 3 bases and J by 3 bases, with 6 bases of the junction left unmatched. The CDR3 has 16 amino acids. In the authors' methods: Researchers report that nucleated cell counts were estimated from reference gene primer amplification. TCRdb's table, derived via immunoSEQ multiplex PCR, lists solely in-frame clones and lacks some. Clone size and V and J calls were adopted from that table, with D and trimming inferred from the DNA. The data contain fewer than 200,000 clones, about 83% of them singletons.

The receptor was derived from a woman in her 70s with COVID-19, enrolled during active disease. This chain uses TRBV30 with TRBJ2-2; 11 nucleotides agree with TRBD2. Sequenced input: peripheral blood. Here the CDR3 reads CAWSLGLAGDTGELFF. In DNA, the CDR3 is TGTGCCTGGAGCTTAGGACTAGCGGGTGACACCGGGGAGCTGTTTTTT.